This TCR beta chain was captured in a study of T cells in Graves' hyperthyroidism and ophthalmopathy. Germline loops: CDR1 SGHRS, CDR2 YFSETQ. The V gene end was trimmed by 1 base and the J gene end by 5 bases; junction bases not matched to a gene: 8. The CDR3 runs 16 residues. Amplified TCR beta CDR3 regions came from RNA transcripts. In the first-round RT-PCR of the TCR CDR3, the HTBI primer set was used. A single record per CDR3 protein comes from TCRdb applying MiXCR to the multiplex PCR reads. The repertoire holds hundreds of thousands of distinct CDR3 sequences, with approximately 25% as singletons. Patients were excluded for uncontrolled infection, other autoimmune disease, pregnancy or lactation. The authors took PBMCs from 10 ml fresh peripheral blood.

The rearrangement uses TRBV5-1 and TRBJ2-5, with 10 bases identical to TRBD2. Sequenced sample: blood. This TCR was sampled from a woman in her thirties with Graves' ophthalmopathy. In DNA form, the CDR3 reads TGCGCCAGCAGCTTGCCCAGCGGGGGGGCTCATGAGACCCAGTACTTC. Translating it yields CASSLPSGGAHETQYF.